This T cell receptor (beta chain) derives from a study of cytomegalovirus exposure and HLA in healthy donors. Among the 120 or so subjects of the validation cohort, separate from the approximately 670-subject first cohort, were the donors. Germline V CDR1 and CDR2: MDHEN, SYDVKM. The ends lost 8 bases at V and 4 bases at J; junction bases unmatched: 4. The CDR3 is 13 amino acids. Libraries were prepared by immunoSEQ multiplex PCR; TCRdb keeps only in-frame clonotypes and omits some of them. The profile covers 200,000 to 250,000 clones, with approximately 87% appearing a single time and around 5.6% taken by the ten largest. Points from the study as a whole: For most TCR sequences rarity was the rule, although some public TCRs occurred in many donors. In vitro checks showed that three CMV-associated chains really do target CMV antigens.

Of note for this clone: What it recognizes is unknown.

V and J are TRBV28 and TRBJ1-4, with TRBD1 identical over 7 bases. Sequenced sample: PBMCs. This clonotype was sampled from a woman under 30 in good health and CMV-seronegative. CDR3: CASGDRVNEKLFF. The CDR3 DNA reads TGTGCCAGCGGGGACAGAGTTAATGAAAAACTGTTTTTT.